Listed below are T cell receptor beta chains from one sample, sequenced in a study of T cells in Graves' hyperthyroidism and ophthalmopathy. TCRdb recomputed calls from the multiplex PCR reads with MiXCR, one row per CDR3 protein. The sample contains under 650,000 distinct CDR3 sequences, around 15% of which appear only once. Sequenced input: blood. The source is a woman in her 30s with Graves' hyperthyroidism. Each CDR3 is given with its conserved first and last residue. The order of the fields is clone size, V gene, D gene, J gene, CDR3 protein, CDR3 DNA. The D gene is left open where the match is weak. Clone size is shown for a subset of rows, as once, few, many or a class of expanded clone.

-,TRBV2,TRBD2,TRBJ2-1,CASPGQRELNEQFF,TGTGCCAGCCCGGGGCAGCGGGAGCTTAATGAGCAGTTCTTC
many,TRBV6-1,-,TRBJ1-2,CASSFNRGGDGYTF,TGTGCCAGCAGTTTCAACCGGGGGGGGGATGGCTACACCTTC
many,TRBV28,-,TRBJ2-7,CASRSRGYEQYF,TGTGCCAGCAGATCCAGGGGATACGAGCAGTACTTC
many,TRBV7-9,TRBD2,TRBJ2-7,CASSRAGGGGYEQYF,TGTGCCAGCAGTCGTGCGGGGGGCGGTGGGTACGAGCAGTACTTC
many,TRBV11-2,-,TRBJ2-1,CASTSGGDEQFF,TGTGCCAGCACCTCGGGCGGGGATGAGCAGTTCTTC
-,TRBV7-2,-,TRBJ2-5,CASSSSLQGGYF,TGTGCCAGCAGCTCCTCATTACAGGGAGGATACTTC
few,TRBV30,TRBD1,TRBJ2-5,CAWSVSGGQETQYF,TGTGCCTGGAGTGTATCAGGGGGCCAAGAGACCCAGTACTTC
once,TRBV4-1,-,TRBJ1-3,CASSPDLGVLVADTIYF,TGCGCCAGCAGCCCAGATCTCGGAGTTCTCGTTGCGGACACCATATATTTT
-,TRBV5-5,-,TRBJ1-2,CASSLGGTPNYGYTF,TGTGCCAGCAGCTTGGGCGGGACACCTAACTATGGCTACACCTTC
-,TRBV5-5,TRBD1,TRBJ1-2,CASSLQAGGAYGYTF,TGTGCCAGCAGCTTGCAGGCAGGGGGGGCCTATGGCTACACCTTC
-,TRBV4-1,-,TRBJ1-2,CASSQEVAATNYGYTF,TGCGCCAGCAGCCAAGAGGTCGCGGCTACAAACTATGGCTACACCTTC
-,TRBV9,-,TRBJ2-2,CASSGEDRFANTGELFF,TGTGCCAGCAGCGGGGAGGACAGGTTCGCGAACACCGGGGAGCTGTTTTTT
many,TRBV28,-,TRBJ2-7,CASNPRLIPYEQYF,TGTGCCAGCAACCCTAGATTGATTCCCTACGAGCAGTACTTC
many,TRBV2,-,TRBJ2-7,CASKGGVSGGNEQYF,TGTGCCAGCAAGGGGGGGGTGAGTGGGGGCAACGAGCAGTACTTC
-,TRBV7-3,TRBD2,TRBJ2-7,CASSSGLAREQYF,TGTGCCAGCAGCTCCGGACTAGCACGCGAGCAGTACTTC
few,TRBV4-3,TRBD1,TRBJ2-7,CASSQDKGDRYEQYF,TGCGCCAGCAGCCAAGATAAGGGGGACAGGTACGAGCAGTACTTC
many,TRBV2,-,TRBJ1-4,CASSEEGEKLFF,TGTGCCAGCAGTGAAGAAGGTGAAAAACTGTTTTTT
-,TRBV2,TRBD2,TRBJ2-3,CASGTSKIDTQYF,TGTGCCAGCGGGACTAGTAAGATAGATACGCAGTATTTT
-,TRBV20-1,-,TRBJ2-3,CSAPHSGTDTQYF,TGCAGTGCCCCGCACAGCGGCACAGATACGCAGTATTTT
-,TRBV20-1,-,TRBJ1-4,CSALPNGPKKLFF,TGCAGTGCTCTTCCCAACGGACCCAAAAAACTGTTTTTT
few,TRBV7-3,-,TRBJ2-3,CASSPRGRERTDTQYF,TGTGCCAGCAGTCCAAGGGGGCGGGAGAGGACAGATACGCAGTATTTT
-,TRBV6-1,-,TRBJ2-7,CASMTYEQYF,TGTGCCAGCATGACCTACGAGCAGTACTTC
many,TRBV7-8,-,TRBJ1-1,CASSELGGVFFTEAFF,TGTGCCAGCAGCGAGCTGGGGGGCGTTTTTTTCACTGAAGCTTTCTTT
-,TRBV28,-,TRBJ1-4,CASSPLWDQNEKLFF,TGTGCCAGCAGTCCTCTCTGGGACCAGAATGAAAAACTGTTTTTT
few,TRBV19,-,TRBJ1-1,CASSTYRDFSEAFF,TGTGCCAGTAGTACATACAGGGATTTCAGTGAAGCTTTCTTT
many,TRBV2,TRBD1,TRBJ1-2,CASTGTAHGYTF,TGTGCCAGCACTGGGACAGCCCATGGCTACACCTTC
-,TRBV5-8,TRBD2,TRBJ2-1,CASSLAQTSGSRDEQFF,TGTGCCAGCAGCTTGGCACAGACTAGCGGGAGTAGAGATGAGCAGTTCTTC
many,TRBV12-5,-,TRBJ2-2,CASGSLTGELFF,TGTGCTAGTGGTTCCCTGACCGGGGAGCTGTTTTTT
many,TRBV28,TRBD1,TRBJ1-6,CASSPGQGRGSPLHF,TGTGCCAGCAGCCCTGGACAGGGGCGAGGATCACCCCTCCACTTT
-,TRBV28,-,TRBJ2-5,CASSSRTPGDIETQYF,TGTGCCAGCAGTTCGCGGACGCCCGGGGATATAGAGACCCAGTACTTC
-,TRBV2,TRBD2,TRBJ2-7,CASSEPGLAAYEQYF,TGTGCCAGCAGTGAACCGGGACTAGCGGCCTACGAGCAGTACTTC
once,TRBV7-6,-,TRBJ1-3,CASSDRVVLSGNTIYF,TGTGCCAGCAGCGATCGAGTTGTCTTATCTGGAAACACCATATATTTT
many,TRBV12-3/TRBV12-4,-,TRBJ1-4,CASSFREKLFF,TGTGCCAGCAGTTTTCGTGAAAAACTGTTTTTT
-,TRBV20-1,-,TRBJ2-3,CSARARTASTDTQYF,TGCAGTGCTAGAGCTCGGACAGCTAGCACAGATACGCAGTATTTT
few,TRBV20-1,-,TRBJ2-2,CSARVRGLGTGELFF,TGCAGTGCTAGAGTTCGGGGGCTGGGCACCGGGGAGCTGTTTTTT
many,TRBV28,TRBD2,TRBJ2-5,CASSLWVAGTQETQYF,TGTGCCAGCAGTTTATGGGTAGCGGGAACCCAAGAGACCCAGTACTTC
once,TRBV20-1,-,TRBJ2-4,CSARQGLKNIQYF,TGCAGTGCTAGACAAGGGCTCAAAAACATTCAGTACTTC
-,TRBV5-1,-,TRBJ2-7,CASSGDIRIYEQYF,TGCGCCAGCAGTGGGGATATAAGGATCTACGAGCAGTACTTC
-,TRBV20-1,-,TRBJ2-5,CSARDTGLARETQYF,TGCAGTGCTAGAGATACCGGGCTAGCGAGAGAGACCCAGTACTTC
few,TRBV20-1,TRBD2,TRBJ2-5,CSKGGPPETQYF,TGCAGTAAGGGAGGGCCCCCAGAGACCCAGTACTTC
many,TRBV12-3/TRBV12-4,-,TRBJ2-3,CASSTGTSLNTQYF,TGTGCCAGCAGCACCGGGACGAGTCTTAATACGCAGTATTTT
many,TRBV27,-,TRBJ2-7,CASSRARVLPYEQYF,TGTGCCAGCAGTCGGGCCCGGGTTCTCCCCTACGAGCAGTACTTC
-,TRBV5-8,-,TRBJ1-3,CASSSGVVSAPNTIYF,TGTGCCAGCAGCTCGGGGGTAGTGTCAGCCCCAAACACCATATATTTT
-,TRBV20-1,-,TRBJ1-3,CSASTPLRSGNTICF,TGCAGTGCTTCTACCCCTTTAAGGTCTGGAAACACCATATGTTTT
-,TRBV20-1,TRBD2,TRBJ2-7,CSARDADLAGHYEQYF,TGCAGTGCTAGAGATGCTGACCTAGCGGGCCACTACGAGCAGTACTTC
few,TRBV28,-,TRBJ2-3,CASSLWVTGKVDTQYF,TGTGCCAGCAGTTTATGGGTTACGGGGAAAGTAGATACGCAGTATTTT
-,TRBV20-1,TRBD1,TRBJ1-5,CSARPRTGGNQPQHF,TGCAGTGCTAGACCTCGGACAGGGGGCAATCAGCCCCAGCATTTT
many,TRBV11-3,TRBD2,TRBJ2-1,CASSLGLAGLGNEQFF,TGTGCCAGCAGCTTAGGGCTAGCGGGATTGGGGAATGAGCAGTTCTTC
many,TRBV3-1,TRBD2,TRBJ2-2,CASSPPLASGKNTGELFF,TGTGCCAGCAGCCCACCCCTAGCGAGCGGGAAAAACACCGGGGAGCTGTTTTTT
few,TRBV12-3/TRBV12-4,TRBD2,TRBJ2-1,CASSFLAGGSGQFF,TGTGCCAGCAGTTTTTTAGCGGGAGGTAGTGGGCAGTTCTTC